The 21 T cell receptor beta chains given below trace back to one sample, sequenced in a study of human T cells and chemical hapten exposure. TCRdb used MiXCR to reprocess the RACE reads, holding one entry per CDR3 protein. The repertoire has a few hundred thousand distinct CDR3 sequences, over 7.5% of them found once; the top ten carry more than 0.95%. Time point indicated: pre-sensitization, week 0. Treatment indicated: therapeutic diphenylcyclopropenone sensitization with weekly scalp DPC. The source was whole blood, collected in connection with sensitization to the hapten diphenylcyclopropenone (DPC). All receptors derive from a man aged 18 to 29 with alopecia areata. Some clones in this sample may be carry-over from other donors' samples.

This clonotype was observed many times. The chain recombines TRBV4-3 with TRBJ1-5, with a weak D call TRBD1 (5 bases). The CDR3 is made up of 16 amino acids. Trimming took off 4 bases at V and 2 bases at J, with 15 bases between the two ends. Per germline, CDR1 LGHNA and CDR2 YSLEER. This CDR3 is CASSPDFGGRNQPQHF. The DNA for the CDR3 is TGCGCCAGCAGCCCCGACTTTGGGGGACGCAATCAGCCCCAGCATTTT.

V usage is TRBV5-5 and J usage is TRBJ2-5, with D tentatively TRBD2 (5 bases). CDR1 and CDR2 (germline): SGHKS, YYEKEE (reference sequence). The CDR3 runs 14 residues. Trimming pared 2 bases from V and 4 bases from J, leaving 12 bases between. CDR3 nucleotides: TGTGCCAGCAGCTTCGAGGAGGCGAGAGAGACCCAGTACTTC. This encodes CASSFEEARETQYF. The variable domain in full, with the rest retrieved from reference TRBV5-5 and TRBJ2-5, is DAGVTQSPTHLIKTRGQQVTLRCSPISGHKSVSWYQQVLGQGPQFIFQYYEKEERGRGNFPDRFSARQFPNYSSELNVNALLLGDSALYLCASSFEEARETQYFGPGTRLLVL.

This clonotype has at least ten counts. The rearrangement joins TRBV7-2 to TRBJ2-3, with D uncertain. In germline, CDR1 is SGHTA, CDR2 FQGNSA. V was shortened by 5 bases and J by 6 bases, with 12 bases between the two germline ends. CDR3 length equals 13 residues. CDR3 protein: CASSVQRMDTQYF. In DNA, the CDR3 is TGTGCCAGCAGCGTACAGAGGATGGATACGCAGTATTTT. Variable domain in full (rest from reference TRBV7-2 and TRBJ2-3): GAGVSQSPSNKVTEKGKDVELRCDPISGHTALYWYRQSLGQGLEFLIYFQGNSAPDKSGLPSDRFSAERTGGSVSTLTIQRTQQEDSAVYLCASSVQRMDTQYFGPGTRLTVL.

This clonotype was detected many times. The CDR3: CARWDREAYNSPLHF. The CDR3 DNA reads TGTGCCAGATGGGACAGGGAAGCCTATAATTCACCCCTCCACTTT. The chain is built from TRBV10-3 and TRBJ1-6; 9 bases align to TRBD1. CDR1 ENHRY and CDR2 SYGVKD come from the germline V gene. V was pared by 10 bases and J by 2 bases, with 6 bases of the junction left unmatched. CDR3 length: 15 residues.

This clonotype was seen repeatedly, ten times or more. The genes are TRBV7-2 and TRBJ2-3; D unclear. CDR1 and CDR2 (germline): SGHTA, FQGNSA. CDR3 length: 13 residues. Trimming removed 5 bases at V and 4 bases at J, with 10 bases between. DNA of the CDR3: TGTGCCAGCAGCGGGCCCGTCGCAGATACGCAGTATTTT. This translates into CASSGPVADTQYF.

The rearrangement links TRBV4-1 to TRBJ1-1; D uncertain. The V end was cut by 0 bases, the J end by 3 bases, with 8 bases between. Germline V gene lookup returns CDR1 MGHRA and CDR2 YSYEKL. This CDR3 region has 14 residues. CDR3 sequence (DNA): TGCGCCAGCAGCCAAGAAGCCAAATACACTGAAGCTTTCTTT. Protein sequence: CASSQEAKYTEAFF.

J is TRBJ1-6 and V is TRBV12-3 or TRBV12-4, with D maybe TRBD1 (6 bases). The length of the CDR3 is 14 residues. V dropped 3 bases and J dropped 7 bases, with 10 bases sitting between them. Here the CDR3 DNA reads TGTGCCAGCAGTTTGACACAGGGAAATTCACCCCTCCACTTT. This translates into CASSLTQGNSPLHF.

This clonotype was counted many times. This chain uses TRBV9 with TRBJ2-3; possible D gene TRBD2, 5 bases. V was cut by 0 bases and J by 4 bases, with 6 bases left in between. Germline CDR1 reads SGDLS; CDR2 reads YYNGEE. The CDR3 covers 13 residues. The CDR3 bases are TGTGCCAGCAGCGTAGGCGGGTCAGATACGCAGTATTTT. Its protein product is CASSVGGSDTQYF.

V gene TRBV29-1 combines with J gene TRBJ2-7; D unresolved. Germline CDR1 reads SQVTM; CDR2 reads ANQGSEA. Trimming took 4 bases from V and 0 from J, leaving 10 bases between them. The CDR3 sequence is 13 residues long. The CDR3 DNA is TGCAGCGTTGGGGCCAGGAGCTCCTACGAGCAGTACTTC. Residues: CSVGARSSYEQYF.

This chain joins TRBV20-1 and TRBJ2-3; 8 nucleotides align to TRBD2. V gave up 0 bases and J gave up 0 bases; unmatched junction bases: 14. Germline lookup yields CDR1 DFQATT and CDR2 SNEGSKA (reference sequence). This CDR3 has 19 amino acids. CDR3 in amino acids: CSARDLQDTGGASTDTQYF. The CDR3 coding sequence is TGCAGTGCTAGAGATCTACAGGACACCGGGGGGGCGAGCACAGATACGCAGTATTTT.

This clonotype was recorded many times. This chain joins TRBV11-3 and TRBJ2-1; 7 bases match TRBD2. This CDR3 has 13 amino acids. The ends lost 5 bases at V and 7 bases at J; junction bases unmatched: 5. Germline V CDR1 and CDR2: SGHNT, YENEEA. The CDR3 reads CASSRTRGNEQFF. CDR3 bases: TGTGCCAGCAGCCGGACTAGAGGGAATGAGCAGTTCTTC.

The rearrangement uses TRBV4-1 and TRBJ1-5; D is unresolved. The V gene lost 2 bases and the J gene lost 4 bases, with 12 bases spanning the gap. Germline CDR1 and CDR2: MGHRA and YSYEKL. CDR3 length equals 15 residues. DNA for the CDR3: TGCGCCAGCAGCCAACAGGAGGTAGGAAATCAGCCCCAGCATTTT. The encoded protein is CASSQQEVGNQPQHF.

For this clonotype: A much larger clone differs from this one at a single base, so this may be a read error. This CDR3 reads CASSDRPFRTGVNEQFF. The CDR3 DNA reads as TGTGCCAGCAGTGACCGACCATTCAGGACAGGGGTCAATGAGCAGTTCTTC. The chain couples TRBV6-4 to TRBJ2-1, with 9 bases fitting TRBD1. J lost 6 bases, V lost 2 bases, and 11 bases had no gene match. The germline V gene encodes CDR1 MRHNA and CDR2 SNTAGT. CDR3 size: 17 residues.

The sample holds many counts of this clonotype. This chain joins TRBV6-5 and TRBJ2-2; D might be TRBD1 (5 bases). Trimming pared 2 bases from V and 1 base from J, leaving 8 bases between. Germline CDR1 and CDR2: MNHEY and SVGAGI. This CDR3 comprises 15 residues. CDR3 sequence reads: CASSYVQENTGELFF. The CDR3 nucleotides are TGTGCCAGCAGTTACGTACAGGAGAACACCGGGGAGCTGTTTTTT.

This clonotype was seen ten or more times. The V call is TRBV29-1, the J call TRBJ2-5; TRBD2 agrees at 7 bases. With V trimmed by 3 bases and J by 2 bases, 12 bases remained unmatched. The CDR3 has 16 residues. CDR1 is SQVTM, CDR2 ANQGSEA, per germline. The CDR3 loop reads CSVEWWRGISQETQYF. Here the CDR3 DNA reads TGCAGCGTTGAGTGGTGGCGGGGGATTTCTCAAGAGACCCAGTACTTC.

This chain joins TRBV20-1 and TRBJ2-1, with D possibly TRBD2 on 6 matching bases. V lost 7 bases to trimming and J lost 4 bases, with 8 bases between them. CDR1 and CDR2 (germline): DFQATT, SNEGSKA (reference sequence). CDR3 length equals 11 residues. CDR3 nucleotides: TGCAGTGGCCGGGAGTACAATGAGCAGTTCTTC. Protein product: CSGREYNEQFF.

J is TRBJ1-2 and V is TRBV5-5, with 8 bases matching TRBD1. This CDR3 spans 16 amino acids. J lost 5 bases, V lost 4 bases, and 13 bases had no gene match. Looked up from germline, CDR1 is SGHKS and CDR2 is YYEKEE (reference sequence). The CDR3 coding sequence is TGTGCCAGCAGCCGGGACAGGTCCCTCGAGTGGTATGGCTACACCTTC. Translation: CASSRDRSLEWYGYTF. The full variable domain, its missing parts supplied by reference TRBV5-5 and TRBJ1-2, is DAGVTQSPTHLIKTRGQQVTLRCSPISGHKSVSWYQQVLGQGPQFIFQYYEKEERGRGNFPDRFSARQFPNYSSELNVNALLLGDSALYLCASSRDRSLEWYGYTFGSGTRLTVV.

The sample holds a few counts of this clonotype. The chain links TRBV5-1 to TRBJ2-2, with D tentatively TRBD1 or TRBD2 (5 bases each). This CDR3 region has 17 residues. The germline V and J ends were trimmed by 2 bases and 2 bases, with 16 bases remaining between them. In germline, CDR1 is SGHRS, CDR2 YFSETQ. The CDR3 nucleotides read TGCGCCAGCAGCTTCGAGGGACGGCCGGAAAACACCGGGGAGCTGTTTTTT. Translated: CASSFEGRPENTGELFF.

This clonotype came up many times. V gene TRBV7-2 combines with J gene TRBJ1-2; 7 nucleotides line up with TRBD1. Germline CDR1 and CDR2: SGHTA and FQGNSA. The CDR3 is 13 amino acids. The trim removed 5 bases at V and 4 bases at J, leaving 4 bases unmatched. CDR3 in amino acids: CASSQGQIYGYTF. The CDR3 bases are TGTGCCAGCAGCCAGGGACAGATCTATGGCTACACCTTC.

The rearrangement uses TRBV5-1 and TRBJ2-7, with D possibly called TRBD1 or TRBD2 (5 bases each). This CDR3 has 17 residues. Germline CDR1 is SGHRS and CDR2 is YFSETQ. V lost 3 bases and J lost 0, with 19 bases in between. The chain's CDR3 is CASSSSLGPKSSYEQYF. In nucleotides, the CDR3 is TGCGCCAGCAGCTCGAGCTTGGGACCGAAGAGCTCCTACGAGCAGTACTTC.

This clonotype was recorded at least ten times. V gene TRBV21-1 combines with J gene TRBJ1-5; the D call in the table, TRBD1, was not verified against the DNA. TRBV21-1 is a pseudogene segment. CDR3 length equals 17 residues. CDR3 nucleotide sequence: TGTGCCAGCAGCAAAGCCCTGGACAGGCGCACGGATCAGCCCCAGCATTTT. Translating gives CASSKALDRRTDQPQHF.